A selection of T cell receptor beta chains follows, all from one sample in a study of blood T cell repertoires in COVID-19. Sequenced by immunoSEQ multiplex PCR; TCRdb stores in-frame clones only, minus some. The repertoire holds just under 300,000 clones, with about 88% as singletons. Sequenced input: peripheral blood. The receptors come from a man between 65 and 85 years old with acute or convalescent COVID-19. Both conserved end residues are part of each CDR3. The order of the fields is clone size, J gene, V gene, D gene, CDR3 protein, CDR3 DNA. The D gene is left open where the match is weak. A clone size is listed for some rows: how often the clone was seen (once, few, many), or a class if it is expanded.

NA	TRBJ1-1	TRBV30	NA	CAWRATGNTEAFF	TGTGCCTGGAGGGCTACAGGAAACACTGAAGCTTTCTTT
NA	TRBJ1-3	TRBV9	NA	CASSVGSSGNTIYF	TGTGCCAGCAGCGTAGGTAGCTCTGGAAACACCATATATTTT
NA	TRBJ2-1	TRBV4-1	NA	CASSQPPGGGTGSYNEQFF	TGCGCCAGCAGCCAGCCCCCGGGGGGAGGGACAGGATCCTACAATGAGCAGTTCTTC
once	TRBJ2-3	TRBV2	TRBD2	CASSLGGTTDTQYF	TGTGCCAGCAGTCTTGGCGGGACTACCGATACGCAGTATTTT
NA	TRBJ2-6	TRBV14	NA	CASSRVGSGANVLTF	TGTGCCAGCAGCCGTGTCGGCTCTGGGGCCAACGTCCTGACTTTC
NA	TRBJ1-6	TRBV4-3	NA	CASSQGTENSPLHF	TGCGCCAGCAGCCAAGGGACAGAAAATTCACCCCTCCACTTT
NA	TRBJ2-1	TRBV19	TRBD1	CASSISGQGGFVQFF	TGTGCCAGTAGTATTTCGGGACAGGGGGGGTTCGTGCAGTTCTTC
NA	TRBJ1-2	TRBV15	TRBD1	CATSRGAGTGHYGYTF	TGTGCCACCAGCAGAGGGGCCGGGACAGGGCACTATGGCTACACCTTC
NA	TRBJ1-4	TRBV7-2	NA	CASSVGVGTRGEKLFF	TGTGCCAGCAGCGTAGGGGTCGGGACACGAGGGGAAAAACTGTTTTTT
NA	TRBJ1-3	TRBV5-8	NA	CASSLVPGDHSGNTIYF	TGTGCCAGCAGCTTGGTGCCAGGGGATCACTCTGGAAACACCATATATTTT
once	TRBJ2-2	TRBV4-3	NA	CASSQERGFTGELFF	TGCGCCAGCAGCCAAGAAAGGGGGTTTACCGGGGAGCTGTTTTTT
NA	TRBJ2-2	TRBV6-5	NA	CASTWSTTNTGELFF	TGTGCCAGCACTTGGTCTACGACGAACACCGGGGAGCTGTTTTTT
once	TRBJ1-1	TRBV7-2	TRBD1	CASSSISDRDNTEAFF	TGTGCCAGCAGCTCCATTTCCGACAGGGATAACACTGAAGCTTTCTTT
NA	TRBJ2-7	TRBV21-1	NA	CASSKGTSTEEAYEQYF	TGTGCCAGCAGCAAAGGCACATCGACAGAAGAAGCCTACGAGCAGTACTTC
NA	TRBJ1-1	TRBV5-1	TRBD1	CASSLLGQGGTEAFF	TGCGCCAGCAGCTTGTTAGGCCAGGGGGGCACTGAAGCTTTCTTT
NA	TRBJ1-4	TRBV4-2	NA	CASSQSGRTEPTEKLFF	TGTGCCAGCAGCCAATCGGGACGGACAGAGCCCACAGAAAAACTGTTTTTT
once	TRBJ2-4	TRBV3-1/TRBV3-2	TRBD2	CASSQGSGTSGRAGGIQYF	TGTGCCAGCAGCCAAGGATCCGGGACTAGCGGGAGGGCGGGTGGCATTCAGTACTTC
few	TRBJ2-7	TRBV29-1	TRBD1	CSVNRGPNEQYF	TGCAGCGTTAACAGGGGCCCCAACGAGCAGTACTTC
NA	TRBJ2-1	TRBV7-9	NA	CASSSGSSNEQFF	TGTGCCAGCAGCAGCGGATCCAGCAATGAGCAGTTCTTC
NA	TRBJ1-2	TRBV18	TRBD1	CASSETGEGYGYTF	TGTGCCAGCTCAGAGACAGGGGAAGGCTATGGCTACACCTTC
NA	TRBJ1-3	TRBV30	NA	CAWSQQGNTIYF	TGTGCCTGGAGCCAACAGGGAAACACCATATATTTT
few	TRBJ2-7	TRBV3-1/TRBV3-2	NA	CASSHPSRQGYEQYF	TGTGCCAGCAGCCACCCGTCGAGGCAGGGCTACGAGCAGTACTTC
NA	TRBJ2-5	TRBV29-1	TRBD1	CSVTYRGETQYF	TGCAGCGTTACTTACAGGGGCGAGACCCAGTACTTC
few	TRBJ2-1	TRBV5-1	NA	CASSAEQGTVEQFF	TGCGCCAGCAGCGCAGAACAGGGTACCGTTGAGCAGTTCTTC
few	TRBJ1-4	TRBV28	TRBD1	CASSSRGTGDEKLFF	TGTGCCAGCAGTAGCCGCGGGACAGGGGACGAAAAACTGTTTTTT
NA	TRBJ2-1	TRBV11-2	TRBD2	CASSFGMTSGGNEQFF	TGTGCCAGCAGCTTCGGAATGACTAGCGGGGGCAATGAGCAGTTCTTC
NA	TRBJ2-3	TRBV5-8	NA	CASSLGSSANTDTQYF	TGTGCCAGCAGCTTGGGAAGCAGCGCGAACACAGATACGCAGTATTTT
NA	TRBJ1-6	TRBV20-1	NA	CSASSGSPLHF	TGCAGTGCTAGCTCCGGGTCACCCCTCCACTTT
NA	TRBJ1-4	TRBV4-1	NA	CASSQDLRSGEKLFF	TGCGCCAGCAGCCAAGATTTGCGGTCTGGGGAAAAACTGTTTTTT
few	TRBJ1-2	TRBV28	NA	CASRRRGGDGYTF	TGTGCCAGCAGACGCAGGGGAGGGGATGGCTACACCTTC
NA	TRBJ2-5	TRBV28	NA	CASRTTGYQETQYF	TGTGCCAGCAGGACCACAGGGTACCAAGAGACCCAGTACTTC
NA	TRBJ1-6	TRBV25-1	NA	CASSDDRINSPLHF	TGTGCCAGCAGTGATGACAGGATTAATTCACCCCTCCACTTT
NA	TRBJ2-3	TRBV9	TRBD1	CASSVASWGQLNTDTQYF	TGTGCCAGCAGCGTAGCTAGCTGGGGACAGCTAAACACAGATACGCAGTATTTT
NA	TRBJ1-1	TRBV4-1	NA	CASSRSGTPNTEAFF	TGCGCCAGCAGCCGATCCGGGACACCGAACACTGAAGCTTTCTTT
NA	TRBJ1-4	TRBV19	NA	CASYRAGEKLFF	TGTGCCAGTTACAGGGCTGGTGAAAAACTGTTTTTT
NA	TRBJ2-7	TRBV5-3	NA	CARSGGTEWSEQYF	TGTGCCAGAAGCGGCGGGACAGAGTGGTCCGAGCAGTACTTC
once	TRBJ2-1	TRBV19	NA	CASSRGIRGSSYNEQFF	TGTGCCAGTAGTCGGGGGATCCGGGGGAGCTCCTACAATGAGCAGTTCTTC
once	TRBJ1-5	TRBV6-6	TRBD1	CASSRQGAQPQHF	TGTGCCAGCTCAAGGCAGGGGGCCCAGCCCCAGCATTTT
NA	TRBJ1-5	TRBV30	NA	CAWSSGAGRVSNQPQHF	TGTGCCTGGAGCTCGGGGGCAGGGAGGGTCAGCAATCAGCCCCAGCATTTT
NA	TRBJ1-6	TRBV27	TRBD1	CASSPDRGRASPLHF	TGTGCCAGCAGCCCCGACAGGGGAAGGGCTTCACCCCTCCACTTT
NA	TRBJ1-4	TRBV5-8	NA	CASSLALSGNEKLFF	TGTGCCAGCAGCTTGGCCTTGTCAGGGAATGAAAAACTGTTTTTT
NA	TRBJ2-1	TRBV30	TRBD2	CAWSETSGGVDEQFF	TGTGCCTGGAGTGAGACTAGCGGGGGGGTTGATGAGCAGTTCTTC
few	TRBJ1-6	TRBV19	TRBD1	CARLSGTDALGQGSYNSPLHF	TGTGCCAGATTATCCGGGACAGATGCTTTAGGCCAAGGTTCCTATAATTCACCCCTCCACTTT
NA	TRBJ2-7	TRBV30	NA	CAKYRHRTATEQYF	TGTGCAAAATACCGTCACAGAACCGCTACGGAGCAGTACTTC
NA	TRBJ2-5	TRBV5-5	TRBD1	CASSMTGEETQYF	TGTGCCAGCAGCATGACAGGGGAGGAGACCCAGTACTTC
NA	TRBJ2-1	TRBV9	TRBD2	CASSDLRASGGYNEQFF	TGTGCCAGCAGCGATCTTAGAGCTAGCGGGGGGTACAATGAGCAGTTCTTC
NA	TRBJ1-5	TRBV6-5	NA	CASSYSAGVGQPQHF	TGTGCCAGCAGTTACTCGGCAGGGGTAGGTCAGCCCCAGCATTTT
NA	TRBJ2-6	TRBV19	TRBD2	CASSPSGRVGANVLTF	TGTGCCAGTAGCCCTAGCGGGAGGGTTGGGGCCAACGTCCTGACTTTC